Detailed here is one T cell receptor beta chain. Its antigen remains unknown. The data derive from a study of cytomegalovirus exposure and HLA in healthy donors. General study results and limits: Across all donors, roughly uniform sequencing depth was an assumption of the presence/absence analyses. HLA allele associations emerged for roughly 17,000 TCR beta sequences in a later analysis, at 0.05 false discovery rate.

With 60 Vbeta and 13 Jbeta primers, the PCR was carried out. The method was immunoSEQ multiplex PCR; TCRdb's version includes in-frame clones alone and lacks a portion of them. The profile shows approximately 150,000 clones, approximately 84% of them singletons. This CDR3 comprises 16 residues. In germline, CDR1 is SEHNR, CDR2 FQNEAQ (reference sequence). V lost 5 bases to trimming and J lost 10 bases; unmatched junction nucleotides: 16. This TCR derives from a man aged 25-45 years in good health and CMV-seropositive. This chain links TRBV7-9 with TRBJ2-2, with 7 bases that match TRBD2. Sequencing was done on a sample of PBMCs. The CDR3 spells CASSNPPVAGAAELFF. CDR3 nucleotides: TGTGCCAGCAGCAATCCCCCAGTGGCGGGAGCAGCGGAGCTGTTTTTT.